This T cell receptor (beta chain) was identified in a study of cytomegalovirus exposure and HLA in healthy donors. The CDR3 is made up of 16 amino acids. Germline lookup yields CDR1 ENHRY and CDR2 SYGVKD. Trimming at V came to 2 bases and at J to 1 base, leaving 3 bases not matched to a gene. PCR involved 60 Vbeta and 13 Jbeta primers. Sequencing was performed with immunoSEQ multiplex PCR; in TCRdb, only in-frame clones are kept and a portion is missing. The repertoire holds about 300,000 clones, with 80% to 90% as singletons. Specimen: PBMCs. This receptor was obtained from a man aged 40-49 years in good health and CMV-seropositive. The V and J genes are TRBV10-3 and TRBJ2-3, with TRBD2 matching 10 bases. Here the CDR3 DNA reads TGTGCCATCAGTGAGGGACTAGCGGAGCGCACAGATACGCAGTATTTT. Translated: CAISEGLAERTDTQYF.